These T cell receptor delta chains were read from a single sample in a study of human gamma delta and Vdelta1 T cells. TCRdb re-processed the PCR reads via CATT. The sample consists of 6,000 to 7,000 delta-chain clones, over 30% of them appearing once. What these receptors recognize is not known. Specimen: Vdelta1 gamma-delta T cells from blood grown in culture (DOT cells). The receptors shown here come from a human donor in good health. CDR3s include the opening cysteine and the closing phenylalanine or tryptophan. The D gene is left open where the match is weak. Only part of the rows carry a size: once, few, many, or a class if the clone is expanded.

V	J	D	size	CDR3	DNA
TRDV1	TRDJ1	NA	few	CALGELAYTDKLIF	TGTGCTCTTGGGGAACTCGCGTACACCGATAAACTCATCTTT
TRDV1	TRDJ1	NA	NA	CALGEPRTHGDKLIF	TGTGCTCTTGGGGAACCTAGAACACACGGCGATAAACTCATCTTT
TRDV1	TRDJ1	TRDD3	NA	CALGPTGGYAGTDKLIF	TGTGCTCTTGGCCCCACTGGGGGATACGCGGGGACCGATAAACTCATCTTT
TRDV1	TRDJ1	NA	NA	CALGELETTLHHSYKQWGIKLIF	TGTGCTCTTGGGGAACTAGAGACCACCTTACATCATAGTTACAAACAGTGGGGAATTAAACTCATCTTT
TRDV1	TRDJ1	TRDD3	NA	CALGPLFFPPTRTGGYWGYTDKPIF	TGTGCTCTTGGGCCTCTCTTCTTCCCACCTACTCGTACTGGGGGATACTGGGGATACACCGATAAACCCATCTTT
TRDV1	TRDJ1	TRDD3	medium-sized	CALGEQVGWGIPRTDKLIF	TGTGCTCTTGGGGAACAGGTCGGCTGGGGGATACCCCGCACCGATAAACTCATCTTT
TRDV1	TRDJ1	NA	large	CALGENLGISTDKLIF	TGTGCTCTTGGGGAAAATCTGGGGATCAGTACCGATAAACTCATCTTT
TRAV29/DV5	TRDJ1	NA	NA	CAASARVDGGYTDKLIF	TGTGCAGCAAGCGCGCGTGTGGATGGGGGTTACACCGATAAACTCATCTTT
TRDV1	TRDJ1	TRDD3	NA	CALGERSWYWGIRQKLIF	TGTGCTCTTGGGGAACGGTCGTGGTACTGGGGGATACGTCAGAAACTCATCTTT
TRDV1	TRDJ1	NA	NA	CALGEPLPTGRYTDKLIF	TGTGCTCTTGGGGAACCTCTTCCGACTGGACGGTACACCGATAAACTCATCTTT
TRDV1	TRDJ1	NA	few	CALGIFSRGVSSDKLIF	TGTGCTCTTGGGATTTTCTCCCGGGGAGTTTCTTCCGATAAACTCATCTTT
TRDV1	TRDJ1	NA	few	CALGTIPTSWGGGSERKLIF	TGTGCTCTTGGGACCATTCCTACCTCTTGGGGTGGGGGATCCGAGAGAAAACTCATCTTT
TRDV1	TRDJ1	TRDD3	NA	CALGEGLRWGTPPYTDKLIF	TGTGCTCTTGGGGAAGGGCTCAGATGGGGGACACCCCCGTACACCGATAAACTCATCTTT
TRDV1	TRDJ1	TRDD2	few	CALGGPSYQYWKLIF	TGTGCTCTTGGGGGGCCTTCCTACCAGTACTGGAAACTCATCTTT
TRDV1	TRDJ1	NA	NA	CALGGPLARAPDKLIF	TGTGCTCTTGGGGGGCCATTGGCCCGGGCCCCCGATAAACTCATCTTT
TRDV1	TRDJ1	TRDD3	few	CALGEWGLPWGIRGGYTDKLIF	TGTGCTCTTGGGGAATGGGGACTTCCCTGGGGGATACGCGGGGGCTACACCGATAAACTCATCTTT
TRDV1	TRDJ1	TRDD2	NA	CALGLLPTRDTYPVTDKLIF	TGTGCTCTTGGGCTTCTTCCTACTCGCGATACGTACCCCGTCACCGATAAACTCATCTTT
TRDV1	TRDJ1	TRDD3	NA	CALGTRSTSSIWGPSATDKHIF	TGTGCTCTTGGGACCAGGTCTACGTCCTCTATCTGGGGGCCCTCTGCCACCGATAAACACATCTTT
TRDV1	TRDJ1	TRDD3	medium-sized	CALGELSATEPSTGGYATDKLIF	TGTGCTCTTGGGGAACTTAGTGCTACGGAACCCAGTACTGGGGGATACGCGACCGATAAACTCATCTTT
TRDV1	TRDJ1	TRDD3	few	CALGEGLWRAYSVLGDTRDTDKLIF	TGTGCTCTTGGGGAGGGCCTTTGGCGAGCTTATTCGGTACTGGGGGATACGCGGGACACCGATAAACTCATCTTT
TRDV1	TRDJ1	TRDD3	few	CALGERVRRTTGGYMYTDKLIF	TGTGCTCTTGGGGAACGGGTACGGCGCACTACTGGGGGATACATGTACACCGATAAACTCATCTTT
TRDV1	TRDJ1	TRDD3	NA	CALGERTLPYWGITDKLIF	TGTGCTCTTGGGGAACGTACCCTCCCGTACTGGGGGATCACCGATAAACTCATCTTT
TRDV1	TRDJ1	NA	few	CALGELYYPPALGPQTAKTRDKLIF	TGTGCTCTTGGGGAACTATATTATCCCCCCGCACTGGGACCTCAAACAGCAAAAACGCGCGATAAACTCATCTTT
TRDV1	TRDJ1	TRDD3	NA	CALGVAVGLGDRRKYTDKLIF	TGTGCTCTTGGGGTGGCAGTTGGACTGGGGGATAGAAGGAAGTACACCGATAAACTCATCTTT
TRDV1	TRDJ1	NA	NA	CAQGLYRGTGTDKLIF	TGTGCTCAGGGCTTATACAGGGGTACTGGAACCGATAAACTCATCTTT
TRDV1	TRDJ1	NA	NA	CALGELRNSYGLGTKLIF	TGTGCTCTTGGGGAACTTAGGAACTCCTACGGGCTGGGGACTAAACTTATCTTT
TRDV1	TRDJ2	NA	NA	CALGAMRPSLTAQLFF	TGTGCTCTTGGGGCCATGCGGCCCTCTTTGACAGCACAACTCTTCTTT
TRDV1	TRDJ1	TRDD3	NA	CALGEPFKGVLGDTRTDKLIF	TGTGCTCTTGGGGAACCATTTAAAGGAGTCCTGGGGGATACGCGTACCGATAAACTCATCTTT
TRDV1	TRDJ1	TRDD2	few	CALGVLPSFLKPRTYTDKLIF	TGTGCTCTTGGGGTTCTACCCTCCTTCCTAAAACCCCGTACGTACACCGATAAACTCATCTTT
TRDV1	TRDJ3	NA	NA	CALGGPGYRSWDTRQMFF	TGTGCTCTTGGGGGTCCCGGGTATCGCTCCTGGGACACCCGACAGATGTTTTTC
TRDV1	TRDJ1	NA	NA	CALGDRNPSYGRWRGIPTDKLIF	TGTGCTCTTGGGGACCGAAATCCTTCCTACGGGCGATGGCGGGGGATACCCACCGATAAACTCATCTTT
TRDV1	TRDJ1	TRDD3	NA	CALGEVLRITGGYLFSVDKLIF	TGTGCTCTTGGGGAGGTACTACGAATAACTGGGGGATACTTATTCAGTGTCGATAAACTCATCTTT
TRDV1	TRDJ1	TRDD3	few	CALGVVILGDTVQVTDKLIF	TGTGCTCTTGGGGTCGTCATACTGGGGGATACCGTACAAGTCACCGATAAACTCATCTTT
TRDV1	TRDJ1	NA	NA	CALGDYYGSSRNYKLIF	TGTGCTCTTGGGGACTATTACGGCTCTTCGCGGAACTATAAACTCATCTTT
TRDV1	TRDJ1	TRDD3	NA	CALGPNFRKTPGGRYTDKLIF	TGTGCTCTTGGGCCTAATTTCCGAAAAACCCCTGGGGGACGGTACACCGATAAACTCATCTTT
TRDV1	TRDJ1	TRDD3	NA	CALGNYVTGGSDKFIF	TGTGCTCTTGGGAACTACGTTACTGGGGGATCCGATAAATTCATCTTT
TRDV1	TRDJ1	TRDD3	few	CALGELSPRSYWGSYFPDKLIF	TGTGCTCTTGGGGAACTCTCTCCCCGATCCTACTGGGGGTCCTATTTCCCCGATAAACTCATCTTT